Described below is a single TCR beta chain sequence and its context. This sample is part of a study of radiation and T cells in renal cell carcinoma. The assay was immunoSEQ multiplex PCR, and TCRdb's table has in-frame clones only and misses some. In the table there are approximately 23,000 clones, 81% of which are singletons. The time point was: blood 2 weeks post-SBRT. The treatment was: 15 Gy SBRT to primary tumor, nephrectomy 4 weeks later. The specimen comprised blood, sampled from a patient whose treatment included radiotherapy and nephrectomy. The receptor was isolated from a man aged 55 to 69 with renal cell carcinoma.

The CDR3 DNA reads as TGTGCCAGCAGCTTAGGTAGCGGGCCTTATCAAGAGACCCAGTACTTC. This encodes CASSLGSGPYQETQYF. The chain couples TRBV11-2 to TRBJ2-5, with 7 positions matching TRBD2. With V trimmed by 1 base and J by 2 bases, 7 bases remained unmatched. Germline V gene lookup returns CDR1 SGHAT and CDR2 FQNNGV. This CDR3 spans 16 amino acids.